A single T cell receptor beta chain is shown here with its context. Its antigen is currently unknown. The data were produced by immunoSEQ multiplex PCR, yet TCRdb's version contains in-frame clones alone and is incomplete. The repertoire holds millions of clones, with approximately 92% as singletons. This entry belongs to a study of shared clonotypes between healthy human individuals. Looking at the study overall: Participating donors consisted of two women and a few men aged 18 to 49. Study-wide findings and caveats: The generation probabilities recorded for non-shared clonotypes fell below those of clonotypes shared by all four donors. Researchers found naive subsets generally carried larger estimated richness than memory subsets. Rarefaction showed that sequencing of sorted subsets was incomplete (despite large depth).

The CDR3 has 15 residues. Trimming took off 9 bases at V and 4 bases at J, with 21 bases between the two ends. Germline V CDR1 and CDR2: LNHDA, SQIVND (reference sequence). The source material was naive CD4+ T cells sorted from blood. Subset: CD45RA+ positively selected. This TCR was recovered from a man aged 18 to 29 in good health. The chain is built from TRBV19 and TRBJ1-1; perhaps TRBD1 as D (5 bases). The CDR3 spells CASKSQGGGVTEAFF. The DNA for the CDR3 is TGTGCCAGCAAAAGCCAGGGTGGCGGAGTCACTGAAGCTTTCTTT. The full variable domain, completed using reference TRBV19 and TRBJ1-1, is DGGITQSPKYLFRKEGQNVTLSCEQNLNHDAMYWYRQDPGQGLRLIYYSQIVNDFQKGDIAEGYSVSREKKESFPLTVTSAQKNPTAFYLCASKSQGGGVTEAFFGQGTRLTVV.